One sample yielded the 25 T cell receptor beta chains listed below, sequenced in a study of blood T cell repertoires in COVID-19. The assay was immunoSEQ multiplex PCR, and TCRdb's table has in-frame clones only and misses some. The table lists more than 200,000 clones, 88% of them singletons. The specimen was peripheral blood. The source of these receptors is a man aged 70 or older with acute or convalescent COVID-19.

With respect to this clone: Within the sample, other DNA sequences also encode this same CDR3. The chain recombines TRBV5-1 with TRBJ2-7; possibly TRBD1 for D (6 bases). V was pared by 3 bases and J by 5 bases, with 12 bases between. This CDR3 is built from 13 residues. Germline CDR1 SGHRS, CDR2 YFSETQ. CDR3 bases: TGCGCCAGCAGCTCGACTACAGGGAACGAGCAGTACTTC. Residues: CASSSTTGNEQYF.

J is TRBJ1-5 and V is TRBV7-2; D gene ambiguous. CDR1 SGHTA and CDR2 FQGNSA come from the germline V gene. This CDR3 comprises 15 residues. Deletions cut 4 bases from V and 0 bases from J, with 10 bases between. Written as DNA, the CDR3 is TGTGCCAGCAGCTATTACAGTAATAGCAATCAGCCCCAGCATTTT. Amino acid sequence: CASSYYSNSNQPQHF. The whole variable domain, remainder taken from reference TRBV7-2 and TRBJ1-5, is GAGVSQSPSNKVTEKGKDVELRCDPISGHTALYWYRQSLGQGLEFLIYFQGNSAPDKSGLPSDRFSAERTGGSVSTLTIQRTQQEDSAVYLCASSYYSNSNQPQHFGDGTRLSIL.

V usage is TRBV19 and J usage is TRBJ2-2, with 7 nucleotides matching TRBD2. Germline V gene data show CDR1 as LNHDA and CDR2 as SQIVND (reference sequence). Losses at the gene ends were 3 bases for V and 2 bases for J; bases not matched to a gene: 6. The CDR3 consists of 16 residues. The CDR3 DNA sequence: TGTGCCAGTAGTATCTGGGGGGGTACCAACACCGGGGAGCTGTTTTTT. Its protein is CASSIWGGTNTGELFF.

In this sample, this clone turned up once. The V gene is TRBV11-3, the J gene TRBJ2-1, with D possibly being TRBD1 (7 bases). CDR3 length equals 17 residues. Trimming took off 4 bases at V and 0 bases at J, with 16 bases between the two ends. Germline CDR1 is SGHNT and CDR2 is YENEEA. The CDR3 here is CASSSLGGQSSYNEQFF. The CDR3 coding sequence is TGTGCCAGCAGCTCCTTGGGGGGACAGAGCTCCTACAATGAGCAGTTCTTC.

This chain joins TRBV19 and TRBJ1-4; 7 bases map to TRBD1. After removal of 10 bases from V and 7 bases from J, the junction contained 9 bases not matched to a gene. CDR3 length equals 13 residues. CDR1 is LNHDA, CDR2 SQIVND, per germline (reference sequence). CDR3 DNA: TGTGCCACCAGGGGGGACATGACTGAAAAACTGTTTTTT. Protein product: CATRGDMTEKLFF.

CDR3 sequence reads: CASSNQGGNEQFF. In DNA form, the CDR3 reads TGTGCCAGCTCAAATCAAGGGGGCAATGAGCAGTTCTTC. The J gene is TRBJ2-1, the V gene TRBV18; D is possibly TRBD1 (6 bases). This CDR3 spans 13 amino acids. Trimming took off 5 bases at V and 6 bases at J, with 11 bases between the two ends. Germline lookup yields CDR1 KGHSH and CDR2 LQKENI.

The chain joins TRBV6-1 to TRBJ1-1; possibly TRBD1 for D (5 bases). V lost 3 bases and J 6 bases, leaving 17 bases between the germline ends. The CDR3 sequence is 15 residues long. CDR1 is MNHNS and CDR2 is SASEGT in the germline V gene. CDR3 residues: CASSDEGAGYAEAFF. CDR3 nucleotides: TGTGCCAGCAGTGACGAAGGGGCTGGGTACGCTGAAGCTTTCTTT.

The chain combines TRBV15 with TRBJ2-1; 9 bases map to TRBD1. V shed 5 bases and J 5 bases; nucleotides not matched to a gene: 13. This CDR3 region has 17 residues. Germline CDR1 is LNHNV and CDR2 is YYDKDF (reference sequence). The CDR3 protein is CATSFTGGSWVDNEQFF. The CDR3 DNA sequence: TGTGCCACCAGCTTTACAGGGGGCTCTTGGGTGGACAATGAGCAGTTCTTC.

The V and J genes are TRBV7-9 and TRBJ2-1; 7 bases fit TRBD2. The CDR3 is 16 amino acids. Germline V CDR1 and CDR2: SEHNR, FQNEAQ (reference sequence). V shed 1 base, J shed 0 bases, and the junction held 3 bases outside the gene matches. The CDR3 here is CASSLGLASSYNEQFF. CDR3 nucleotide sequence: TGTGCCAGCAGCTTAGGACTAGCCTCCTCCTACAATGAGCAGTTCTTC.

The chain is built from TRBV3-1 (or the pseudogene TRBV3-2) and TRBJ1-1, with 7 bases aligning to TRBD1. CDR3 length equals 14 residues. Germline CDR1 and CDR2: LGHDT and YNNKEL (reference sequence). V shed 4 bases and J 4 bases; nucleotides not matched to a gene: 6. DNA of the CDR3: TGTGCCAGCAGCCCGGAACAGGGGAGCACTGAAGCTTTCTTT. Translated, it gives CASSPEQGSTEAFF.

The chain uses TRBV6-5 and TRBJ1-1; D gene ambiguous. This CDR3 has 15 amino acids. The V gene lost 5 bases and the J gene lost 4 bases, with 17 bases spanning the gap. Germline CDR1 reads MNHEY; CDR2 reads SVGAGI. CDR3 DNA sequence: TGTGCCAGCAGTCCTACCGGACTTAGCGCCACTGAAGCTTTCTTT. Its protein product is CASSPTGLSATEAFF.

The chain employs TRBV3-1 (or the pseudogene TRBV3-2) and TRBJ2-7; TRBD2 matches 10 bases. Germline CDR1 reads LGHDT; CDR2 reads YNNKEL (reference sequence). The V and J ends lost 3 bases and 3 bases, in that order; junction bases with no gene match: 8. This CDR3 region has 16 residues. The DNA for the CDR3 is TGTGCCAGCAGCCAGGGAACTAGCGGGAAACGCTACGAGCAGTACTTC. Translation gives CASSQGTSGKRYEQYF.

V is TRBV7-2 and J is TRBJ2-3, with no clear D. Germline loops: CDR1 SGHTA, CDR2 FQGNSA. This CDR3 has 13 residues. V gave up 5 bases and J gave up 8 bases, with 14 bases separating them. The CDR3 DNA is TGTGCCAGCAGCCTTGACACGGCTCGTACGCAGTATTTT. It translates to CASSLDTARTQYF.

This chain's CDR3 is CASRERESETQYF. DNA for the CDR3: TGCGCCAGCAGGGAGCGGGAGTCAGAGACCCAGTACTTC. The chain uses TRBV5-1 and TRBJ2-5; 8 bases fit TRBD2. CDR3 length: 13 residues. Germline CDR1 SGHRS, CDR2 YFSETQ. Losses at the gene ends were 5 bases for V and 4 bases for J; bases not matched to a gene: 4.

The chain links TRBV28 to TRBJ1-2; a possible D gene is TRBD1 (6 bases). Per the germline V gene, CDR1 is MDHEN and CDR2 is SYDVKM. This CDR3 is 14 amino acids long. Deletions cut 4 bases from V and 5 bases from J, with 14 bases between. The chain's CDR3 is CASSSGGLGYGYTF. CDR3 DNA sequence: TGTGCCAGCAGTTCGGGGGGCTTAGGGTATGGCTACACCTTC.

The CDR3 nucleotides read TGTGCCAGCAGTGAAGAGCTAACCCCTAGAGAATATGGCTACACCTTC. This codes for CASSEELTPREYGYTF. The V gene is TRBV2, the J gene TRBJ1-2; D uncertain. V was clipped by 1 base and J by 5 bases, with 17 bases between them. Germline V CDR1 and CDR2: SNHLY, FYNNEI. The CDR3 is 16 residues long.

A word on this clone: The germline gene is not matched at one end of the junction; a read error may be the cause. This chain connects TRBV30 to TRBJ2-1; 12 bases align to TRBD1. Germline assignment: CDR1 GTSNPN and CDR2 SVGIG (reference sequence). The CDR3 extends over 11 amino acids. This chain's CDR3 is CAWSLRDRGLF. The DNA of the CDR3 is TGTGCCTGGAGTCTCCGGGACAGGGGGCTCTTC.

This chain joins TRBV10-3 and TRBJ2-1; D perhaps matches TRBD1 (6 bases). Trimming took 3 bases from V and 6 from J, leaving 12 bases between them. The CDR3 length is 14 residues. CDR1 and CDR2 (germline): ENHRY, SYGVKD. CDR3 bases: TGTGCCATCAGTGAATTGAGCAGGGGCAATGAGCAGTTCTTC. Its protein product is CAISELSRGNEQFF.

The CDR3, as DNA: TGTGCCACCAGTGAAGACAGGGGGCGGGAAAAACTGTTTTTT. It translates to CATSEDRGREKLFF. The V gene is TRBV24-1, the J gene TRBJ1-4; 10 bases are shared with TRBD1. Losses at the gene ends were 4 bases for V and 8 bases for J; bases not matched to a gene: 3. This CDR3 spans 14 amino acids. Germline lookup yields CDR1 KGHDR and CDR2 SFDVKD.

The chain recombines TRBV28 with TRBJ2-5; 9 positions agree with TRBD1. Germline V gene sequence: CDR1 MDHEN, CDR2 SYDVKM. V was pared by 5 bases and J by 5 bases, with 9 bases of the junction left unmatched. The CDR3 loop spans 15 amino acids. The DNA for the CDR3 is TGTGCCAGCAGTCGCGGGACAGGGTCGAGGGAGACCCAGTACTTC. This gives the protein CASSRGTGSRETQYF. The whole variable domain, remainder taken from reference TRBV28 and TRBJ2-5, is DVKVTQSSRYLVKRTGEKVFLECVQDMDHENMFWYRQDPGLGLRLIYFSYDVKMKEKGDIPEGYSVSREKKERFSLILESASTNQTSMYLCASSRGTGSRETQYFGPGTRLLVL.

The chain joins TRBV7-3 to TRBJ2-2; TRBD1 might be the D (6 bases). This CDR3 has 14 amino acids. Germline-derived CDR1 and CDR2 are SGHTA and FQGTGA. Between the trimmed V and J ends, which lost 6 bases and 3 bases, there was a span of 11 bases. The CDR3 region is CASRQQGHTGELFF. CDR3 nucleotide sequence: TGTGCCAGCAGGCAACAGGGACACACCGGGGAGCTGTTTTTT.

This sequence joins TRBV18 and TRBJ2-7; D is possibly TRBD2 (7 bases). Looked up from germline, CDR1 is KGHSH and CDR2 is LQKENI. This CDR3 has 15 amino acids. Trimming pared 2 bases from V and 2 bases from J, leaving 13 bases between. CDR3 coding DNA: TGTGCCAGCTCACCATTACAGGGAGGGACCTACGAGCAGTACTTC. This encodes CASSPLQGGTYEQYF.

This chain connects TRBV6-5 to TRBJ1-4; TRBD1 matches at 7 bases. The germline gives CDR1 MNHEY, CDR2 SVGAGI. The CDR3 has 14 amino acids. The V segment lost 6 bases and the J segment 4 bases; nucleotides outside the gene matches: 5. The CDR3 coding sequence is TGTGCCAGCAGGCCGGGACAGAATAATGAAAAACTGTTTTTT. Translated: CASRPGQNNEKLFF.

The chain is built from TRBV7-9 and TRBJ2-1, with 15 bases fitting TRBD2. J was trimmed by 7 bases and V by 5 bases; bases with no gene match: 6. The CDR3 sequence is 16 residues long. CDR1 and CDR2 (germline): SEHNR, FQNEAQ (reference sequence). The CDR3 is CASSRKGTSGRNEQFF. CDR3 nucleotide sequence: TGTGCCAGCAGCCGGAAGGGGACTAGCGGGAGGAATGAGCAGTTCTTC.

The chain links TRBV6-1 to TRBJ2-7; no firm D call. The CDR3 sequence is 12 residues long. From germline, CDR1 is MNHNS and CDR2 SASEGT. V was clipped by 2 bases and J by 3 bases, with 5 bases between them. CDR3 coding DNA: TGTGCCAGCAGTGAATTCGGCTACGAGCAGTACTTC. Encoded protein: CASSEFGYEQYF.